A selection of T cell receptor beta chains follows, all from one sample in a study of post-analysis software for immune sequencing data. TCRdb redid the calling of the PCR reads with MiXCR, one entry per CDR3 protein. The sample has a few hundred thousand distinct CDR3 sequences, about a third seen once. Sequencing was carried out using blood. All receptors derive from a girl aged 5 to 17 with multiple sclerosis. Both conserved end residues are part of each CDR3. A D gene is named only where the DNA matches it firmly. Only part of the rows carry a size: once, few, many, or a class if the clone is expanded.

j_gene | v_gene | d_gene | abundance | CDR3aa | CDR3nt
TRBJ1-2 | TRBV7-2 | TRBD1 | many | CASSRKTGEGYGYTF | TGTGCCAGCAGCCGAAAGACAGGGGAGGGATATGGCTACACCTTC
TRBJ2-3 | TRBV4-3 | TRBD1 | . | CASSQVRTGGTDTQYF | TGCGCCAGCAGCCAAGTTAGGACAGGGGGAACAGATACGCAGTATTTT
TRBJ2-1 | TRBV6-5 | . | few | CASSYDGDEQFF | TGTGCCAGCAGTTACGACGGGGATGAGCAGTTCTTC
TRBJ2-1 | TRBV7-2 | . | . | CASSCPGCEQFF | TGTGCCAGCAGCTGCCCGGGGTGCGAGCAGTTCTTC
TRBJ1-6 | TRBV12-3/TRBV12-4 | . | . | CASRSQGGDNSPLHF | TGTGCCAGCAGGTCACAGGGTGGCGATAATTCACCCCTCCACTTT
TRBJ2-1 | TRBV20-1 | . | few | CSALSTHEQFF | TGCAGTGCCCTTAGCACCCATGAGCAGTTCTTC
TRBJ1-1 | TRBV7-9 | . | . | CASSLKELNTEAFF | TGTGCCAGCAGCTTAAAAGAGTTGAACACTGAAGCTTTCTTT
TRBJ2-1 | TRBV7-9 | . | few | CASSSPHLNEQFF | TGTGCCAGCAGCTCCCCCCACCTTAATGAGCAGTTCTTC
TRBJ1-5 | TRBV6-6 | TRBD1 | few | CASSELDRLNQPQHF | TGTGCCAGCAGTGAGCTGGACAGGCTAAATCAGCCCCAGCATTTT
TRBJ2-7 | TRBV4-1 | TRBD1 | . | CASSPNRGQNEQYF | TGCGCCAGCAGCCCCAACAGGGGGCAAAACGAGCAGTACTTC
TRBJ1-4 | TRBV5-1 | . | . | CASSPDRGYNEKLFF | TGCGCCAGCAGCCCGGACCGCGGCTATAATGAAAAACTGTTTTTT
TRBJ1-5 | TRBV29-1 | . | few | CSVVRPNQPQHF | TGCAGCGTTGTGAGGCCGAATCAGCCCCAGCATTTT
TRBJ2-1 | TRBV18 | . | . | CASSQGSMYNEQFF | TGTGCCAGCTCCCAGGGGTCAATGTACAATGAGCAGTTCTTC
TRBJ1-6 | TRBV27 | . | . | CASSLGGVRPLHF | TGTGCCAGCAGTTTAGGGGGGGTGAGGCCCCTCCACTTT
TRBJ2-3 | TRBV12-3/TRBV12-4 | TRBD2 | few | CASSSGTSIGQYF | TGTGCCAGCAGTTCCGGGACTAGCATAGGGCAGTATTTT
TRBJ2-5 | TRBV11-2 | . | . | CASSLAGTGISLRETQYF | TGTGCCAGCAGCTTAGCCGGGACGGGTATATCTCTCAGAGAGACCCAGTACTTC
TRBJ1-1 | TRBV20-1 | . | . | CSARRGADTEAFF | TGCAGTGCTAGACGCGGAGCGGACACTGAAGCTTTCTTT
TRBJ2-7 | TRBV5-6 | TRBD1 | . | CASSLTGGFYEQYF | TGTGCCAGCAGCTTGACAGGGGGATTCTACGAGCAGTACTTC
TRBJ2-7 | TRBV6-1 | TRBD1 | few | CASSGGTGVSYEQYF | TGTGCCAGCAGTGGGGGGACAGGAGTGTCCTACGAGCAGTACTTC
TRBJ1-2 | TRBV4-1 | . | few | CASSQLGNYGYTF | TGCGCCAGCAGCCAACTGGGTAACTATGGCTACACCTTC
TRBJ1-2 | TRBV20-1 | TRBD1 | . | CSAPPAGGQYGYTF | TGCAGTGCTCCCCCCGCAGGGGGCCAATATGGCTACACCTTC
TRBJ1-6 | TRBV12-3/TRBV12-4 | TRBD1 | . | CASSLGGGGSPLHF | TGTGCCAGCAGTTTGGGAGGGGGCGGTTCACCCCTCCACTTT
TRBJ2-4 | TRBV10-3 | . | . | CAISEGLAKNIQYF | TGTGCCATCAGTGAGGGGCTAGCCAAAAACATTCAGTACTTC
TRBJ1-4 | TRBV3-1 | . | . | CASSRRTVSTNEKLFF | TGTGCCAGCAGCCGACGGACTGTTTCAACTAATGAAAAACTGTTTTTT
TRBJ2-7 | TRBV12-3/TRBV12-4 | . | few | CASSPGDNWYEQYF | TGTGCCAGCAGTCCCGGGGACAACTGGTACGAGCAGTACTTC
TRBJ2-7 | TRBV4-1 | TRBD1 | few | CASSQEGTGGSYEQYF | TGCGCCAGCAGCCAAGAGGGGACAGGAGGATCCTACGAGCAGTACTTC
TRBJ1-1 | TRBV7-2 | . | . | CASSEGGNTEAFF | TGTGCCAGCAGCGAGGGGGGAAACACTGAAGCTTTCTTT
TRBJ1-2 | TRBV6-1 | . | . | CASSEGGAGYGYTF | TGTGCCAGCAGTGAAGGGGGCGCTGGCTATGGCTACACCTTC
TRBJ1-2 | TRBV29-1 | TRBD1 | few | CSVSRDSLANYGYTF | TGCAGCGTTTCCCGGGACAGCCTAGCTAACTATGGCTACACCTTC
TRBJ2-4 | TRBV20-1 | . | . | CSARDSRRAENIQYF | TGCAGTGCTAGAGATTCGAGGCGGGCCGAAAACATTCAGTACTTC
TRBJ2-3 | TRBV7-2 | TRBD2 | . | CASSLGALAGSGDTQYF | TGTGCCAGCAGCTTGGGGGCCCTAGCGGGGTCCGGGGATACGCAGTATTTT
TRBJ2-1 | TRBV29-1 | TRBD2 | few | CSVGTSGGYEQFF | TGCAGCGTGGGGACTAGCGGGGGGTATGAGCAGTTCTTC
TRBJ2-3 | TRBV3-1 | . | . | CASSLSGLIGGQTDTQYF | TGTGCCAGCAGCCTCTCTGGCCTAATCGGGGGGCAAACAGATACGCAGTATTTT
TRBJ1-1 | TRBV5-1 | TRBD1 | . | CASQGELNTEAFF | TGCGCCAGCCAGGGGGAATTGAACACTGAAGCTTTCTTT
TRBJ2-5 | TRBV7-2 | TRBD2 | . | CASSSQPSGGGGGETQYF | TGTGCCAGCAGTTCTCAGCCTAGCGGGGGTGGGGGGGGAGAGACCCAGTACTTC
TRBJ2-5 | TRBV3-1 | . | few | CASSQDWGDSQETQYF | TGTGCCAGCAGCCAAGATTGGGGGGACAGCCAAGAGACCCAGTACTTC
TRBJ2-1 | TRBV20-1 | . | once | CSRGARNYNEQFF | TGCAGTAGAGGGGCCCGTAACTACAATGAGCAGTTCTTC
TRBJ1-2 | TRBV11-2 | TRBD1 | few | CASSLSTGYPDGYTF | TGTGCCAGCAGTTTGTCGACAGGGTATCCAGATGGCTACACCTTC
TRBJ2-3 | TRBV6-6 | TRBD1 | . | CASSYSGQPRLDTQYF | TGTGCCAGCAGTTACTCGGGACAGCCTAGGTTAGATACGCAGTATTTT
TRBJ2-2 | TRBV12-3/TRBV12-4 | . | . | CASRPQTGGTGELFF | TGTGCCAGCAGGCCCCAGACTGGAGGCACCGGGGAGCTGTTTTTT
TRBJ2-7 | TRBV20-1 | TRBD2 | few | CSARPGLAGLTYEQYF | TGCAGTGCTCGTCCGGGACTAGCGGGGCTTACCTACGAGCAGTACTTC
TRBJ2-5 | TRBV28 | . | . | CASSLEGRTASNEQYF | TGTGCCAGCAGTTTAGAGGGTAGGACAGCCAGCAATGAGCAGTACTTC
TRBJ2-1 | TRBV27 | . | few | CASGYRDTAYNEQFF | TGTGCCAGCGGCTACCGGGACACTGCCTACAATGAGCAGTTCTTC
TRBJ2-3 | TRBV20-1 | . | . | CSARLPGSTDTQYF | TGCAGTGCCCGGCTACCGGGGAGCACAGATACGCAGTATTTT
TRBJ2-4 | TRBV18 | TRBD1 | . | CASSPSARQGAGEQYF | TGTGCCAGCTCACCATCGGCTCGACAGGGGGCTGGTGAGCAGTACTTC
TRBJ1-1 | TRBV12-3/TRBV12-4 | . | . | CASSFQSGADRVGTEAFF | TGTGCCAGCAGTTTTCAGTCCGGGGCAGACAGAGTAGGCACTGAAGCTTTCTTT
TRBJ1-1 | TRBV5-6 | . | few | CASRGTDALNSEAFF | TGTGCCAGCAGGGGGACGGATGCTTTGAACAGTGAAGCTTTCTTT
TRBJ1-2 | TRBV7-2 | . | . | CASSLVPTQKGYGYTF | TGTGCCAGCAGCTTAGTACCGACTCAAAAAGGGTATGGCTACACCTTC
TRBJ2-1 | TRBV7-2 | . | . | CASSPTHNEQFF | TGTGCCAGCAGCCCGACGCACAATGAGCAGTTCTTC